The rows below give T cell receptor beta chains drawn from one sample of a study of blood T cell repertoires in COVID-19. Some clones are missing from TCRdb's copy, which holds only in-frame ones; the method was immunoSEQ multiplex PCR. Among 300,000 to 350,000 clones listed, 90% were seen once. The sequencing sample was made of peripheral blood. All receptors derive from a woman aged 25 to 45 with COVID-19, enrolled during active disease. CDR3s include the opening cysteine and the closing phenylalanine or tryptophan. D genes are given only for firm matches.

NA TRBJ1-6 TRBV7-9 TGTGCCAGCAGCTTAAGGGACACTCATAATTCACCCCTCCACTTT CASSLRDTHNSPLHF
NA TRBJ1-5 TRBV7-8 TGTGCCAGCAGCCCGCTCGGGGGCAATCAGCCCCAGCATTTT CASSPLGGNQPQHF
TRBD2 TRBJ2-3 TRBV4-1 TGCGCCAGCAGCCAAGCCCTGACTAGCGGGAGCCTCACAGATACGCAGTATTTT CASSQALTSGSLTDTQYF
NA TRBJ1-5 TRBV9 TGTGCCAGCAGCGTAGAACCGGCGGTCCAGCCCCAGCATTTT CASSVEPAVQPQHF
NA TRBJ1-1 TRBV19 TGTGCCAGTAGTATAGATCGTACTGGCAGGTTGGGCACTGAAGCTTTCTTT CASSIDRTGRLGTEAFF
NA TRBJ1-2 TRBV12-1 TGTGCCAGCAGCTTTTGGCCAGATTTCCCCTATGGCTACACCTTC CASSFWPDFPYGYTF
NA TRBJ1-2 TRBV30 TGTGCCTGGAGTGGCCAGTTTAACTATGGCTACACCTTC CAWSGQFNYGYTF
TRBD2 TRBJ2-7 TRBV5-4 TGTGCCAGCAGCCCCCCCAAGACTAGCGGGAGCCACGAGCAGTACTTC CASSPPKTSGSHEQYF
TRBD2 TRBJ2-1 TRBV7-9 TGTGCCAGCAGCCGGGGGGGTCTCGATGAGCAGTTCTTC CASSRGGLDEQFF
NA TRBJ1-2 TRBV9 TGTGCCAGCAGCCGACTTCGGGGGACTCTAGACTATGGCTACACCTTC CASSRLRGTLDYGYTF
NA TRBJ1-1 TRBV6-2/TRBV6-3 TGTGCCAGCAGCCGGGGAGGGGCCACTGAAGCTTTCTTT CASSRGGATEAFF
NA TRBJ1-5 TRBV12-3/TRBV12-4 TGTGCCAGCAGTCTGGCGGGCAATCAGCCCCAGCATTTT CASSLAGNQPQHF
NA TRBJ2-1 TRBV29-1 TGCAGCGTTGAGCGATACTACAATGAGCAGTTCTTC CSVERYYNEQFF
TRBD2 TRBJ2-3 TRBV20-1 TGCAGTGCTAGTGTCCTAGCGGACACAGATACGCAGTATTTT CSASVLADTDTQYF
TRBD2 TRBJ2-3 TRBV2 TGTGCCAGCAGTGCAAGCGGGAGGATCACAGATACGCAGTATTTT CASSASGRITDTQYF
NA TRBJ1-5 TRBV9 TGTGCCAGCAGCGTAGGAGAAAGCAATCAGCCCCAGCATTTT CASSVGESNQPQHF
NA TRBJ2-7 TRBV5-6 TGTGCCAGCAGCTTTTTACAGGCAAACTACGAGCAGTACTTC CASSFLQANYEQYF
TRBD2 TRBJ2-1 TRBV30 TGTGCCTGGAGTGTTACTCGAGCGGGAGGGTGGAATGAGCAGTTCTTC CAWSVTRAGGWNEQFF
TRBD2 TRBJ2-6 TRBV9 TGTGCCAGCAGCCCCCTAGGGGTGGGGAGGGGAGATCCTAGCTCTGGGGCCAACGTCCTGACTTTC CASSPLGVGRGDPSSGANVLTF
NA TRBJ1-5 TRBV5-8 TGTGCCAGCAGCTTTTTTCTGGACAACCAGCCCCAGCATTTT CASSFFLDNQPQHF
NA TRBJ1-6 TRBV5-6 TGTGCCAGCAGCTTTGGGCCCACACCCCTCCACTTT CASSFGPTPLHF
NA TRBJ1-2 TRBV5-6 TGTGCCAGCAGCTTCCCGCCTGGACAGTTAGGCTATGGCTACACCTTC CASSFPPGQLGYGYTF
NA TRBJ2-1 TRBV24-1 TGTGCCACCAGTGGGCGGGACAGTCCTTACAATGAGCAGTTCTTC CATSGRDSPYNEQFF
NA TRBJ1-2 TRBV5-4 TGTGCCAGCAGCTTGGCGGCGGTTCCATATGGCTACACCTTC CASSLAAVPYGYTF
NA TRBJ1-1 TRBV19 TGTGCCAGTAGGGAGATTACTATGAACACTGAAGCTTTCTTT CASREITMNTEAFF
TRBD2 TRBJ2-7 TRBV30 TGTGCCTGGAGTGGGGGAGGGGACTACGAGCAGTACTTC CAWSGGGDYEQYF
TRBD2 TRBJ2-1 TRBV24-1 TGTGCCACCAGTGACCGCGGGGGATACAATGAGCAGTTCTTC CATSDRGGYNEQFF